Listed below are T cell receptor beta chains from one sample, sequenced in a study of neurological immune-mediated disorders. A single record per CDR3 protein comes from TCRdb applying MiXCR to the 5' RACE reads. Here the sample spans about 79,000 distinct CDR3 sequences, 14% being singletons. Sample: PBMCs. The source of these receptors is a woman aged 50 to 65 in good health. The CDR3 runs from the conserved cysteine through the conserved F or W. The D gene is left open where the match is weak. For some rows the clone size is stated as once, few or many, or as a class when expanded; others skip it.

D gene	clone size	V gene	J gene	CDR3 DNA	CDR3 protein
NA	NA	TRBV5-1	TRBJ2-7	TGCGCCAGCAGCCAGACAGCTCCGCATGACGAGCAGTACTTC	CASSQTAPHDEQYF
NA	many	TRBV20-1	TRBJ1-2	TGCAGTATAATACGGGGATCTCAAGGGTATGGCTACACCTTC	CSIIRGSQGYGYTF
TRBD2	many	TRBV20-1	TRBJ2-3	TGCAGTGCTAGACCCACCGAGCAAGCGGGGAAGCAGTATTTT	CSARPTEQAGKQYF
NA	many	TRBV12-3/TRBV12-4	TRBJ2-3	TGTGCCAGCAGTCCCCCGGGCGGCCTCACAGATACGCAGTATTTT	CASSPPGGLTDTQYF
TRBD2	few	TRBV18	TRBJ2-1	TGTGCCAGCTCACCACCCTCTAGCGGGGGGGCGAGTATGGTCTTC	CASSPPSSGGASMVF
NA	many	TRBV7-9	TRBJ2-7	TGTGCCAGCAGCACACGGGACAGCTGGGACTACGGGTCAACCTACGAGCAGTACTTC	CASSTRDSWDYGSTYEQYF
TRBD1	many	TRBV7-8	TRBJ1-2	TGTGCCAGCAGCTTAGGGGACAGGGCTAACTATGGCTACACCTTC	CASSLGDRANYGYTF
NA	many	TRBV12-3/TRBV12-4	TRBJ1-4	TGTGCCAGCAGCCTGCGGGACGGGAGAAATGAAAAACTGTTTTTT	CASSLRDGRNEKLFF
TRBD1	NA	TRBV3-1	TRBJ2-7	TGTGCCAGCAGCCAACCCAGGGGGTACTCCAACGAGCAGTACTTC	CASSQPRGYSNEQYF
NA	many	TRBV27	TRBJ2-2	TGTGCCACCCTCCGTTCATACACCGGGGAGCTGTTTTTT	CATLRSYTGELFF
TRBD1	many	TRBV5-1	TRBJ1-5	TGCGCCAGCAGCTTGGAGGGACAGTACAATCAGCCCCAGCATTTT	CASSLEGQYNQPQHF